The 15 T cell receptor beta chains below were found in one sample sequenced in a study of blood T cell repertoires in COVID-19. Clones were sequenced by immunoSEQ multiplex PCR, and TCRdb holds only the in-frame ones, with some missing. This table has about 220,000 clones, 84% appearing once. The sequenced material came from peripheral blood. The receptors here all came from a woman aged 55-69 years who had recovered from COVID-19.

The chain joins TRBV30 to TRBJ1-1; D remains ambiguous. The germline V gene encodes CDR1 GTSNPN and CDR2 SVGIG (reference sequence). V lost 0 bases to trimming and J lost 5 bases, with 10 bases between them. This CDR3 has 13 residues. CDR3: CAWSVKRNTEAFF. The CDR3, as DNA: TGTGCCTGGAGTGTGAAGCGAAATACTGAAGCTTTCTTT. The variable domain in full, completed from reference TRBV30 and TRBJ1-1, reads SQTIHQWPATLVQPVGSPLSLECTVEGTSNPNLYWYRQAAGRGLQLLFYSVGIGQISSEVPQNLSASRPQDRQFILSSKKLLLSDSGFYLCAWSVKRNTEAFFGQGTRLTVV.

The CDR3 region is CASSLSSPKGASGEQYF. CDR3 bases: TGTGCCAGCAGTTTATCGAGCCCTAAGGGGGCCAGTGGCGAGCAGTACTTC. The rearrangement uses TRBV27 and TRBJ2-7, with 7 bases that match TRBD1. With V trimmed by 0 bases and J by 6 bases, 14 bases remained unmatched. Germline V gives CDR1 MNHEY, CDR2 SMNVEV (reference sequence). The CDR3 loop spans 17 amino acids.

This clone came up once. The gene calls are TRBV4-2 and TRBJ1-2, with no clear D. Per the germline V gene, CDR1 is LGHNA and CDR2 is YNFKEQ. V was shortened by 1 base and J by 8 bases, with 11 bases between the two germline ends. This CDR3 has 13 amino acids. The chain's CDR3 is CASSQGKVGGYTF. Here the CDR3 DNA reads TGTGCCAGCAGCCAAGGGAAGGTGGGCGGCTACACCTTC.

The chain carries TRBV24-1 and TRBJ2-2; unclear D gene. Germline-derived CDR1 and CDR2 are KGHDR and SFDVKD. This CDR3 is 14 amino acids long. Trimming stripped 4 bases from V and 4 bases from J, with 9 bases between. The CDR3, as DNA: TGTGCCACCAGTGACCAGTATGGCACCGGGGAGCTGTTTTTT. Its translation is CATSDQYGTGELFF.

The chain employs TRBV27 and TRBJ1-2, with 7 bases fitting TRBD1. Germline trimming cut 0 bases from V and 3 bases from J; bases unmatched to any gene: 7. This CDR3 contains 16 residues. Germline V gene data show CDR1 as MNHEY and CDR2 as SMNVEV (reference sequence). CDR3 sequence reads: CASSLSTGTAYYGYTF. CDR3 DNA sequence: TGTGCCAGCAGTTTATCAACCGGGACAGCTTACTATGGCTACACCTTC.

The CDR3 sequence: CATTPGVRGGRETQYF. CDR3 DNA sequence: TGCGCCACCACCCCAGGGGTGCGGGGGGGCCGGGAGACCCAGTACTTC. The chain is built from TRBV5-1 and TRBJ2-5; TRBD2 aligns across 9 bases. In germline, CDR1 is SGHRS, CDR2 YFSETQ. V lost 9 bases and J lost 5; bases outside the gene matches: 17. The CDR3 has 16 amino acids.

This clone was seen once. The V call is TRBV5-1, the J call TRBJ2-7; D is perhaps TRBD2 (6 bases). Germline CDR1 reads SGHRS; CDR2 reads YFSETQ. The V gene lost 3 bases and the J gene lost 1 base, with 14 bases spanning the gap. The CDR3 runs 15 residues. The CDR3, as DNA: TGCGCCAGCAGCTCTGATGCGGGACGGTCCTACGAGCAGTACTTC. This sequence encodes CASSSDAGRSYEQYF.

The J gene is TRBJ2-3, the V gene TRBV18; TRBD2 agrees at 9 bases. The CDR3 sequence is 15 residues long. Germline V gene lookup returns CDR1 KGHSH and CDR2 LQKENI. V shed 5 bases, J shed 1 base, and the junction held 4 bases outside the gene matches. The CDR3 sequence is CASSWASGGTDTQYF. For the CDR3, the DNA is TGTGCCAGCTCATGGGCTAGCGGGGGCACAGATACGCAGTATTTT.

CDR3 in amino acids: CASSLRFGIAGGLYQETQYF. In nucleotides, the CDR3 is TGTGCCAGCAGTTTACGGTTTGGGATAGCGGGGGGCCTCTACCAAGAGACCCAGTACTTC. This rearrangement joins TRBV27 to TRBJ2-5; 10 bases map to TRBD2. The CDR3 totals 20 residues. The V gene's germline CDR1 is MNHEY and CDR2 SMNVEV (reference sequence). The V segment lost 2 bases and the J segment 0 bases; nucleotides outside the gene matches: 15.

The genes are TRBV19 and TRBJ2-3, with 13 bases identical to TRBD2. Germline CDR1 reads LNHDA; CDR2 reads SQIVND (reference sequence). This CDR3 has 18 amino acids. The V gene end was trimmed by 3 bases and the J gene end by 3 bases; junction bases not matched to a gene: 9. CDR3 sequence reads: CASSIPKRLAGGTDTQYF. The CDR3 DNA follows: TGTGCCAGTAGTATCCCAAAAAGACTAGCGGGGGGAACAGATACGCAGTATTTT.

V usage is TRBV2 and J usage is TRBJ2-1; TRBD2 agrees at 15 bases. The CDR3 totals 13 residues. Germline loops: CDR1 SNHLY, CDR2 FYNNEI. V gave up 10 bases and J gave up 7 bases; unmatched junction bases: 2. The CDR3 nucleotides are TGTGCCACCGGACTAGCGGGGGGGAATGAGCAGTTCTTC. Its protein product is CATGLAGGNEQFF.

The chain has TRBV30 and TRBJ1-3; 11 bases are a match to TRBD1. The CDR3 runs to 16 residues. CDR1 GTSNPN and CDR2 SVGIG come from the germline V gene (reference sequence). Trimming at V came to 2 bases and at J to 4 bases, leaving 7 bases not matched to a gene. The CDR3 sequence: CAWSPGQGARGNTIYF. CDR3 DNA sequence: TGTGCCTGGAGTCCAGGACAGGGGGCGAGGGGAAACACCATATATTTT.

The chain links TRBV6-5 to TRBJ2-3; maybe TRBD2 (5 bases). The CDR3 has 13 amino acids. V was clipped by 8 bases and J by 4 bases, with 13 bases between them. CDR1 is MNHEY, CDR2 SVGAGI, per germline. CDR3 bases: TGTGCCAGCCTTTATCGGACTTCAGATACGCAGTATTTT. Residues: CASLYRTSDTQYF.

The V gene is TRBV5-6, the J gene TRBJ2-7; the match to TRBD1 covers 10 bases. CDR1 and CDR2 from the germline V gene are SGHDT and YYEEEE. V lost 4 bases and J lost 4; bases outside the gene matches: 8. The CDR3 covers 15 residues. Written as DNA, the CDR3 is TGTGCCAGCAGCCTGCCGGGACAGGGGTTTTACGAGCAGTACTTC. Its protein is CASSLPGQGFYEQYF.

CDR3 nucleotide sequence: TGTGCCAGCAGCCCAGGGGGCCCCTGGGGTAACTATGGCTACACCTTC. It codes for CASSPGGPWGNYGYTF. The chain has TRBV11-2 and TRBJ1-2; 8 bases are shared with TRBD1. This CDR3 comprises 16 residues. V shed 5 bases and J 1 base; nucleotides not matched to a gene: 9. CDR1 and CDR2 (germline): SGHAT, FQNNGV.